These 14 T cell receptor beta chains originate from one sample sequenced in a study of blood T cell repertoires in COVID-19. Sequencing was performed with immunoSEQ multiplex PCR; in TCRdb, only in-frame clones are kept and a portion is missing. The table shows some 200,000 clones, with about 87% occurring only once. Sequencing was carried out using peripheral blood. These receptors were collected from a man between 65 and 79 years old with acute or convalescent COVID-19.

The V gene is TRBV5-4, the J gene TRBJ1-2; 9 positions match TRBD1. The junction had 4 bases not matched to a gene; V was cut back by 3 bases and J by 4 bases. The CDR3 has 14 amino acids. The germline gives CDR1 SGHNT, CDR2 YYREEE (reference sequence). The CDR3 DNA reads TGTGCCAGCAGCTCCAGGGACAGGGCCTATGGCTACACCTTC. It translates to CASSSRDRAYGYTF.

The chain joins TRBV7-2 to TRBJ2-1; possibly TRBD2 for D (5 bases). The V and J ends lost 0 bases and 8 bases respectively, with 11 bases between them. This CDR3 has 14 residues. Germline-derived CDR1 and CDR2 are SGHTA and FQGNSA. This chain's CDR3 is CASSLAGAVYEQFF. The CDR3 DNA is TGTGCCAGCAGCTTAGCGGGAGCGGTCTATGAGCAGTTCTTC.

This clone was recorded only once. The chain is built from TRBV10-3 and TRBJ2-2; 8 bases map to TRBD1. CDR1 is ENHRY, CDR2 SYGVKD, per germline. The CDR3 contains 16 residues. Trimming at V came to 0 bases and at J to 6 bases, leaving 6 bases not matched to a gene. The CDR3 DNA is TGTGCCATCAGTGAGTCGGATAGGACAGGGTCCGGGGAGCTGTTTTTT. It yields the protein CAISESDRTGSGELFF.

The chain combines TRBV9 with TRBJ2-1; TRBD1 matches 8 bases. The ends lost 7 bases at V and 7 bases at J; junction bases unmatched: 4. This CDR3 has 12 residues. Germline CDR1 and CDR2: SGDLS and YYNGEE. This CDR3 is CASDRGRNEQFF. The DNA of the CDR3 is TGTGCCAGCGACAGGGGAAGGAATGAGCAGTTCTTC.

This chain's CDR3 is CATSGHTNTGELFF. CDR3 coding DNA: TGTGCCACCAGTGGACACACGAACACCGGGGAGCTGTTTTTT. This chain links TRBV24-1 with TRBJ2-2, with unresolved D. The CDR3 extends over 14 amino acids. The germline V gene encodes CDR1 KGHDR and CDR2 SFDVKD. V was clipped by 5 bases and J by 0 bases, with 6 bases between them.

The chain uses TRBV25-1 and TRBJ2-1, with 12 bases aligning to TRBD1. From germline, CDR1 is MGHDK and CDR2 SYGVNS. The CDR3 totals 16 residues. Trimming removed 3 bases from V and 7 bases from J; junction bases left unmatched: 7. The CDR3 sequence is CASSDSGTGGWNEQFF. CDR3 sequence (DNA): TGTGCCAGCAGTGATAGCGGGACAGGGGGCTGGAATGAGCAGTTCTTC.

V and J are TRBV6-5 and TRBJ1-3; possibly TRBD1 for D (6 bases). The CDR3 contains 15 residues. Germline CDR1 is MNHEY and CDR2 is SVGAGI. V was shortened by 4 bases and J by 0 bases, with 10 bases between the two germline ends. The CDR3 spells CASSFQGRSGNTIYF. In DNA, the CDR3 is TGTGCCAGCAGTTTTCAGGGGCGCTCTGGAAACACCATATATTTT.

The J gene is TRBJ2-3, the V gene TRBV9, with 7 bases that match TRBD2. This CDR3 contains 18 residues. CDR1 is SGDLS, CDR2 YYNGEE, per germline. After removal of 0 bases from V and 2 bases from J, the junction contained 12 bases not matched to a gene. The CDR3 is CASSVATWASGYTDTQYF. The CDR3 DNA is TGTGCCAGCAGCGTAGCTACATGGGCTAGCGGATACACAGATACGCAGTATTTT.

The V call is TRBV5-1, the J call TRBJ2-5; possible D gene TRBD1, 5 bases. The CDR3 extends over 13 amino acids. The germline V gene has CDR1 SGHRS and CDR2 YFSETQ. With 1 base removed from V and 2 bases from J, the gap between germline ends came to 6 bases. DNA of the CDR3: TGCGCCAGCAGCTTGAGGGGACAAGAGACCCAGTACTTC. Its protein is CASSLRGQETQYF.

The chain is built from TRBV28 and TRBJ2-7; 13 positions agree with TRBD2. The CDR3 covers 16 residues. Looked up from germline, CDR1 is MDHEN and CDR2 is SYDVKM. V lost 5 bases, J lost 2 bases, and 6 bases stayed unmatched. The CDR3 spells CASSATSGRAAYEQYF. Here the CDR3 DNA reads TGTGCCAGCAGTGCCACTAGCGGGAGGGCCGCCTACGAGCAGTACTTC.

The chain couples TRBV28 to TRBJ1-5; D ambiguous. Trimming shortened V by 4 bases and J by 0 bases, and 4 bases separated the two germline ends. Germline values: CDR1 MDHEN, CDR2 SYDVKM. The CDR3 has 13 residues. The CDR3, as DNA: TGTGCCAGCAGTTACACTAGCAATCAGCCCCAGCATTTT. Its protein product is CASSYTSNQPQHF.

This CDR3 reads CATSEKTGSGNSPLHF. The CDR3 DNA follows: TGTGCCACCAGCGAAAAAACAGGGTCCGGTAATTCACCCCTCCACTTT. The chain combines TRBV15 with TRBJ1-6; TRBD1 is a possible D gene (6 bases). Trimming stripped 5 bases from V and 6 bases from J, with 17 bases between. This CDR3 contains 16 residues. Germline V gene lookup returns CDR1 LNHNV and CDR2 YYDKDF (reference sequence).

The CDR3 nucleotides read TGCAGCGTTGTCCAGGGGCTTCTCTCCACTGAAGCTTTCTTT. Amino acids: CSVVQGLLSTEAFF. The rearrangement links TRBV29-1 to TRBJ1-1, with D perhaps matching TRBD1 (6 bases). V gave up 4 bases and J gave up 4 bases, with 16 bases separating them. The CDR3 sequence is 14 residues long. Per the germline V gene, CDR1 is SQVTM and CDR2 is ANQGSEA.

This clone was counted once. This rearrangement joins TRBV7-3 to TRBJ2-2; a weak D match, TRBD1 (6 bases). There are 13 residues in the CDR3. Trimming shortened V by 5 bases and J by 6 bases, and 10 bases separated the two germline ends. Germline CDR1 reads SGHTA; CDR2 reads FQGTGA. CDR3 in amino acids: CASSRTVPGELFF. The CDR3, as DNA: TGTGCCAGCAGCAGGACAGTTCCCGGGGAGCTGTTTTTT.